These 9 T cell receptor beta chains originate from one sample sequenced in a study of T-cell memory formation after mild COVID-19. From the 5' RACE reads, TCRdb called clonotypes with MiXCR, one entry per CDR3 protein. The sample records approximately 290,000 distinct CDR3 sequences, approximately 15% being singletons. The sample comprised PBMCs or a T cell subset sorted from them (not recorded which). The receptor set was obtained from a man aged 18 to 35 who had mild COVID-19 (a few samples of this study predate the infection). Cell type and time point are not known.

This chain uses TRBV5-1 with TRBJ2-5; D possibly corresponds to TRBD2 (6 bases). Deletions cut 1 base from V and 5 bases from J, with 18 bases between. Germline lookup yields CDR1 SGHRS and CDR2 YFSETQ. This CDR3 has 16 amino acids. CDR3 amino acids: CASSLTSLREGETQYF. Here the CDR3 DNA reads TGCGCCAGCAGCTTGACTAGCCTCAGAGAGGGGGAGACCCAGTACTTC.

This clonotype was counted a few times. This chain uses TRBV5-1 with TRBJ2-1, with 8 bases aligning to TRBD2. The CDR3 extends over 16 amino acids. Germline assignment: CDR1 SGHRS and CDR2 YFSETQ. V trimming: 3 bases; J trimming: 7 bases; junction bases outside the gene matches: 12. The CDR3 bases are TGCGCCAGCAGCTCTCGACTGGGCGGGGGGTATAATGAGCAGTTCTTC. Translation gives CASSSRLGGGYNEQFF.

This clonotype was observed a handful of times. The chain has TRBV7-2 and TRBJ1-5; maybe TRBD1 (6 bases). V was trimmed by 5 bases and J by 6 bases, leaving 14 bases between them. CDR3 length: 14 amino acids. Germline V gives CDR1 SGHTA, CDR2 FQGNSA. CDR3 region: CASSPILQGQPQHF. In nucleotides, the CDR3 is TGTGCCAGCAGCCCTATTTTACAGGGTCAGCCCCAGCATTTT. Together with reference TRBV7-2 and TRBJ1-5, the CDR3 gives the full variable domain: GAGVSQSPSNKVTEKGKDVELRCDPISGHTALYWYRQSLGQGLEFLIYFQGNSAPDKSGLPSDRFSAERTGGSVSTLTIQRTQQEDSAVYLCASSPILQGQPQHFGDGTRLSIL.

This clonotype was seen a handful of times. J is TRBJ1-2 and V is TRBV4-1; TRBD1 might be the D (5 bases). The CDR3 sequence is 17 residues long. The V and J ends lost 1 base and 0 bases respectively, with 15 bases between them. From germline, CDR1 is MGHRA and CDR2 YSYEKL. Here the CDR3 reads CASSQAEGTLANYGYTF. CDR3 DNA sequence: TGCGCCAGCAGCCAAGCGGAAGGGACCCTGGCTAACTATGGCTACACCTTC.

This clonotype was seen at least ten times. The chain links TRBV4-1 to TRBJ2-7; 10 nucleotides agree with TRBD1. V was pared by 4 bases and J by 4 bases, with 4 bases of the junction left unmatched. In germline, CDR1 is MGHRA, CDR2 YSYEKL. The CDR3 covers 14 residues. The CDR3 loop is CASSLPGQGYEQYF. The CDR3 DNA reads as TGCGCCAGCAGCCTCCCGGGACAGGGGTACGAGCAGTACTTC.

In its sample, this clonotype was seen many times. J is TRBJ2-3 and V is TRBV7-2; D is perhaps TRBD2 (6 bases). Germline V gene sequence: CDR1 SGHTA, CDR2 FQGNSA. This CDR3 spans 15 amino acids. Trimming pared 3 bases from V and 0 bases from J, leaving 10 bases between. CDR3 protein: CASSFARGSTDTQYF. The CDR3 DNA reads TGTGCCAGCAGCTTTGCGCGGGGTAGCACAGATACGCAGTATTTT. Complete variable domain (other parts from reference TRBV7-2 and TRBJ2-3): GAGVSQSPSNKVTEKGKDVELRCDPISGHTALYWYRQSLGQGLEFLIYFQGNSAPDKSGLPSDRFSAERTGGSVSTLTIQRTQQEDSAVYLCASSFARGSTDTQYFGPGTRLTVL.

This clonotype came up a few times. This chain joins TRBV9 and TRBJ1-1, with unresolved D. This CDR3 is built from 14 residues. CDR1 is SGDLS, CDR2 YYNGEE, per germline. Trimming pared 1 base from V and 4 bases from J, leaving 11 bases between. The CDR3 region is CASSVRGGGTEAFF. The DNA for the CDR3 is TGTGCCAGCAGCGTACGTGGCGGTGGCACTGAAGCTTTCTTT.

This clonotype occurred a few times. The CDR3 here is CASSGATIGELFF. CDR3 coding DNA: TGTGCCAGTTCGGGAGCAACAATCGGGGAGCTGTTTTTT. V usage is TRBV11-2 and J usage is TRBJ2-2, with D possibly TRBD2 on 6 matching bases. Germline CDR1 is SGHAT and CDR2 is FQNNGV. The V gene lost 9 bases and the J gene lost 7 bases, with 15 bases spanning the gap. The CDR3 has 13 amino acids.

This clonotype appeared a few times. The chain links TRBV5-1 to TRBJ2-3; a possible D gene is TRBD1 (5 bases). The CDR3 extends over 17 amino acids. Germline V gives CDR1 SGHRS, CDR2 YFSETQ. Deletions cut 0 bases from V and 1 base from J, with 15 bases between. CDR3 in DNA: TGCGCCAGCAGCTTGGCCCGTAGGGGTCACCGCACAGATACGCAGTATTTT. It is translated as CASSLARRGHRTDTQYF.